The rows below give T cell receptor beta chains drawn from one sample of a study of shared clonotypes between healthy human individuals. Data came from immunoSEQ multiplex PCR; TCRdb stores just in-frame clones and leaves some out. This repertoire shows almost 700,000 clones, about 92% found once; its top ten account for approximately 25%. The source material was naive CD8+ T cells sorted from blood. These receptors all come from a man aged 25-40 years in good health. Both conserved end residues are part of each CDR3. A D gene is named only where the DNA matches it firmly. Part of the rows lack a size; the others show once, few, many or a class for expanded clones.

NA,TRBD1,TRBJ1-3,15,TRBV28,TGTGCCAGCAGTTTCACAGGGGGCCCTGGAAACACCATATATTTT,CASSFTGGPGNTIYF
few,NA,TRBJ2-7,17,TRBV21-1,TGTGCCAGCAGCAAAGGAAGAGGACGACAGGGCAACTACGAGCAGTACTTC,CASSKGRGRQGNYEQYF
NA,NA,TRBJ2-2,13,TRBV30,TGTGCCTGGAGTGGGACGGCCCGATTGGAGCTGTTTTTT,CAWSGTARLELFF
NA,NA,TRBJ2-1,14,TRBV13,TGTGCCAGCAGCTTGGGTAGCGCCTACAATGAGCAGTTCTTC,CASSLGSAYNEQFF
NA,TRBD1,TRBJ1-5,16,TRBV28,TGTGCCAGCAGTGACCCTGACAGGGGCAGCAATCAGCCCCAGCATTTT,CASSDPDRGSNQPQHF
NA,NA,TRBJ2-1,14,TRBV9,TGTGCCAGCACACTGGGCAGGGCGGACAATGAGCAGTTCTTC,CASTLGRADNEQFF
NA,NA,TRBJ2-2,13,TRBV7-2,TGTGCCAGCAGCTTAACGGGAAATAGGGAGCTGTTTTTT,CASSLTGNRELFF
NA,TRBD1,TRBJ2-1,15,TRBV7-2,TGTGCCAGCAGCCCTATGGACAGGGGCCTGGGTGAGCAGTTCTTC,CASSPMDRGLGEQFF
NA,NA,TRBJ2-3,14,TRBV4-3,TGCGCCAGCAGCCAAGTGACCACCACAGATACGCAGTATTTT,CASSQVTTTDTQYF
NA,NA,TRBJ2-5,14,TRBV27,TGTGCCAGCAGTTTACACGGATTCCAAGAGACCCAGTACTTC,CASSLHGFQETQYF
NA,NA,TRBJ2-3,14,TRBV18,TGTGCCAGCCCCCCCTCGGGGGCACTCGATACGCAGTATTTT,CASPPSGALDTQYF
NA,TRBD2,TRBJ2-7,17,TRBV5-1,TGCGCCAGCAGCTCCGGTCCCCAAGCGGGAGAAGGCTACGAGCAGTACTTC,CASSSGPQAGEGYEQYF
NA,NA,TRBJ2-5,15,TRBV15,TGTGCCACCAGCAGAGATCGGCGGGGCGGCGAGACCCAGTACTTC,CATSRDRRGGETQYF
NA,NA,TRBJ1-1,14,TRBV14,TGTGCCAGCAGCCAAGGATGGTCGGGCACTGAAGCTTTCTTT,CASSQGWSGTEAFF